This record covers a single TCR beta chain. Here immunoSEQ multiplex PCR was the method, and the copy in TCRdb shows in-frame clones only, minus some. The sample comprises approximately 210,000 clones, roughly 88% of which are singletons, and 2.9% rests with the top ten. The data belong to a study of cytomegalovirus exposure and HLA in healthy donors. The sequence was collected from a young woman in good health and CMV-seronegative. The sequenced sample was PBMCs.

The CDR3 here is CASSRSDAGGYGYTF. CDR3 in DNA: TGTGCCAGCAGCCGCTCCGATGCAGGGGGCTATGGCTACACCTTC. This chain uses TRBV9 with TRBJ1-2; 7 bases are a match to TRBD1. V was clipped by 4 bases and J by 4 bases; unmatched bases: 10. Germline CDR1 and CDR2: SGDLS and YYNGEE. CDR3 length: 15 residues.